Sequencing of this T cell receptor beta chain was carried out in a study of vaccination effects on CD4 cells after COVID-19 (dated by TCRdb to between 2021 and 2023). Background on the whole study: Two doses of either the BNT162b2 or the mRNA-1273 mRNA SARS-CoV-2 vaccine were administered to participants. SARS-CoV-2 spike-specific CD4+ TCR repertoires were compared before and after mRNA vaccination in COVID-19 convalescent patients and in infection-naive vaccine recipients. Cultures from other donors in the study were sequenced with the Oncomine TCR Beta short-read assay on an Illumina iSeq 100. The full study included around nine COVID-19 convalescent patients and several SARS-CoV-2-naive healthy vaccine recipients.

The CDR3 measures 14 amino acids from cysteine to phenylalanine. The DNA shown is the 42-base CDR3, in frame from base 1. CDR1 and CDR2 are drawn from the germline V gene: ENHRY, SYGVKD. To identify antigen-specific CD4+ T cell clonotypes by their expansion, the ViraFEST assay first stimulated PBMC with viral peptide pools and then applied TCR sequencing. After 10 to 11 days of culture, CD4+ T cells were isolated with the EasySep CD4+ T cell isolation kit. Healthy vaccine recipients had no prior SARS-CoV-2 infection, confirmed by negative nucleocapsid antibodies before and after vaccination. Two million PBMC per well were cultured in IMDM with approximately 5% human AB serum, 10 IU/ml IL-2 and gentamicin, plus 10 ug/ml peptides. Half of the culture medium was replaced with fresh IL-2-containing medium on days 3 and 7. Unless noted otherwise, every peptide stimulation condition was grown in triplicate wells. Using Ficoll-Paque Plus gradient centrifugation, PBMC were separated from whole blood and then either used fresh or cryopreserved at -140C. The overlapping peptide pools covered the spike proteins of SARS-CoV-2 as well as those of the common cold coronaviruses HCoV-NL63, HCoV-OC43 and HCoV-229E. The QIAamp micro DNA kit was used to extract genomic DNA from the cultured CD4+ T cells.

To note about this clone: Which antigen it targets is not known. No base-level quality is on record; no much larger clone is a single base apart.

Preparation of the library involved the immunoSEQ multiplex PCR assay. DNA from the cultured, isolated CD4+ T cells was subjected to TCR beta CDR3 sequencing. In the original analysis: The analysis removed non-productive TCR sequences, trimmed reads to the CDR3 region, and retained only CDR3s that were 7 or more amino acids long. The MANAFEST web app was used to pick out antigen-specific clonotypes by comparing their expansion in peptide wells with that in reference cultures. To be called positive, a clone needed expansion at FDR<0.05 compared with the reference and with all other wells, an odds ratio greater than 5, and a frequency greater than 0.1% in two replicate wells. A clonotype was called cross-reactive if it was significantly expanded both in SARS-CoV-2 spike wells and in at least one common cold coronavirus spike condition. Levenshtein distance calculated with the stringdist R package was used to assess CDR3 similarity, and unrooted trees were constructed with ape in R 3.6.1. The table comes from immuneACCESS by way of TCRdb, which keeps in-frame sequences with V and J called. Part of the clones is missing from these tables; in studies checked, under half for an unresolved V gene and the rest for unknown reasons. From that table come the V and J calls and clone size; the DNA was used to work out D and trimming. Within this sample are about 22,000 clones, with approximately 72% of them counted one time only. In total, the top ten clones hold 15% to 20% of the sample.

The research as a whole found: Clones induced by infection and clones induced by vaccination both contracted markedly at late timepoints after vaccination, which fits with T cell responses waning over time. In healthy vaccine recipients, vaccine-induced clones were almost all SARS-CoV-2 mono-reactive, with only 1 of 255 cross-reactive with common cold coronaviruses. The study was limited by a small number of convalescent patients and lacked early post-infection timepoints.

The material was CD4+ T cells from PBMCs cultured with HCoV-NL63 spike peptides, obtained before COVID-19 vaccination. Interpreted using the paper, the cell subset or site label stands for: HCoV-NL63 spike overlapping peptide pool stimulation. Recombination connected TRBV10-3 to TRBJ2-1, with 8 junctional bases fitting TRBD2. This TCR came from a human donor who received a COVID-19 vaccine. This receptor has the CDR3 CASQPGTRAREQFF. The DNA reads TGTGCATCTCAACCCGGGACTAGGGCCCGTGAGCAGTTCTTC.